This T cell receptor (beta chain) originates from a study of cytotoxic CD8 clonotypes in ibrutinib-treated CLL. Study summary: Among responders, about 24 were partial and 2 complete; after median roughly 70 months, about 15 stayed remitted and some twelve progressed. The average sample held around 280,000 productive templates and around 87,000 productive rearrangements.

Germline V lookup: CDR1 LNHDA, CDR2 SQIVND (reference sequence). The trim removed 3 bases at V and 3 bases at J, leaving 8 bases unmatched. The CDR3 contains 16 residues. Study conclusions and caveats: Ibrutinib response saw clonality rise, and progression saw it return toward baseline. Researchers report that baseline clonality outpaced age-matched healthy donors and tracked circulating CD8+ T-cell counts.

TCRdb's copy holds only in-frame clones and misses some; the assay was immunoSEQ multiplex PCR. This table holds about 19,000 clones, about 85% found once. For this clone: Its antigen is not identified.

The specimen was PBMCs, collected before ibrutinib treatment. The chain employs TRBV19 and TRBJ2-3; 8 bases line up with TRBD1. This TCR was recovered from a human donor with chronic lymphocytic leukemia. CDR3 region: CASSIGTGARTDTQYF. The CDR3 DNA sequence: TGTGCCAGTAGTATTGGGACAGGCGCTCGGACAGATACGCAGTATTTT.